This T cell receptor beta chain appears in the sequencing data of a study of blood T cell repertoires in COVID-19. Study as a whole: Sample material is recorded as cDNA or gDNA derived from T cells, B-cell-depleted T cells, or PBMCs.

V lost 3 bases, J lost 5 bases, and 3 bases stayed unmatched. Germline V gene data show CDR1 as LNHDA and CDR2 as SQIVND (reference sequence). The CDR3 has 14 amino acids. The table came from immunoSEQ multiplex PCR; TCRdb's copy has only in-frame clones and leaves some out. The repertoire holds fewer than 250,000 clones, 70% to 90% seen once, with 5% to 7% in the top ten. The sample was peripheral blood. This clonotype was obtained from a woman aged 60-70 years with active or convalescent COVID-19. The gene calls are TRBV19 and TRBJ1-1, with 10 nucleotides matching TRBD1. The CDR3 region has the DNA TGTGCCAGTAGTATCTTGGACAGGGGGACTGAAGCTTTCTTT. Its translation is CASSILDRGTEAFF.